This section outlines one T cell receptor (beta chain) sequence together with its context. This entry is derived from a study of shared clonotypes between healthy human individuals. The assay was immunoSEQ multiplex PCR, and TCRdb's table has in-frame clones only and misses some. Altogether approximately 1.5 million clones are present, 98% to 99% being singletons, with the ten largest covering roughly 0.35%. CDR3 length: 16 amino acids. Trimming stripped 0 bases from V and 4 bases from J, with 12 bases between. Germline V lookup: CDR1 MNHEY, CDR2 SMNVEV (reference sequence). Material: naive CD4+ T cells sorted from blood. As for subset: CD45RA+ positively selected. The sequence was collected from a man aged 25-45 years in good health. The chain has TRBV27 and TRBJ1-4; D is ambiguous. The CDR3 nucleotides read TGTGCCAGCAGTTTATCCCCCAGCGGAATTAATGAAAAACTGTTTTTT. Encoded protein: CASSLSPSGINEKLFF. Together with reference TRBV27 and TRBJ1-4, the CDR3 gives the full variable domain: EAQVTQNPRYLITVTGKKLTVTCSQNMNHEYMSWYRQDPGLGLRQIYYSMNVEVTDKGDVPEGYKVSRKEKRNFPLILESPSPNQTSLYFCASSLSPSGINEKLFFGSGTQLSVL.